What follows are 29 T cell receptor beta chains derived from one specimen sequenced in a study of Tregs in tolerant kidney transplant recipients. Only in-frame clones appear in the TCRdb table, and some are missing; sequencing was by immunoSEQ multiplex PCR. The sample lists tens of thousands of clones; 93% were seen once. The nonmyeloablative bone marrow transplants came from related graft donors, with transient mixed chimerism. Sample: CD4+ T cells from blood (PBMCs), taken 12 months after the transplant. Receptors originate from a human patient who received a combined kidney and bone marrow transplant. Some T cells may be supplied by the graft donor.

The J gene is TRBJ1-4, the V gene TRBV30; 8 bases match TRBD1. Germline CDR1 reads GTSNPN; CDR2 reads SVGIG (reference sequence). The CDR3 loop spans 14 amino acids. Trimming took 2 bases from V and 7 from J; bases not matched to a gene: 6. CDR3 protein: CAWSPQGAGEKLFF. As DNA, the CDR3 is TGTGCCTGGAGTCCCCAGGGGGCGGGTGAAAAACTGTTTTTT.

CDR3 loop: CASSLGASGFYNEQFF. The CDR3 DNA sequence: TGTGCCAGCAGCTTAGGGGCTAGCGGATTCTACAATGAGCAGTTCTTC. This chain uses TRBV7-2 with TRBJ2-1; TRBD2 agrees at 7 bases. Germline values: CDR1 SGHTA, CDR2 FQGNSA. Trimming removed 1 base from V and 3 bases from J; junction bases left unmatched: 6. The CDR3 loop spans 16 amino acids. Full variable domain (outside the CDR3, taken from reference TRBV7-2 and TRBJ2-1): GAGVSQSPSNKVTEKGKDVELRCDPISGHTALYWYRQSLGQGLEFLIYFQGNSAPDKSGLPSDRFSAERTGGSVSTLTIQRTQQEDSAVYLCASSLGASGFYNEQFFGPGTRLTVL.

This chain links TRBV6-4 with TRBJ2-5; D remains ambiguous. With 5 bases removed from V and 4 bases from J, the gap between germline ends came to 14 bases. From germline, CDR1 is MRHNA and CDR2 SNTAGT. The CDR3 runs 14 residues. The DNA of the CDR3 is TGTGCCAGCAGTTCACGGCGGAGAAGAGAGACCCAGTACTTC. Its protein product is CASSSRRRRETQYF.

The chain uses TRBV27 and TRBJ1-1, with D perhaps TRBD1 (6 bases). V lost 5 bases and J 0 bases, leaving 10 bases between the germline ends. Germline V CDR1 and CDR2: MNHEY, SMNVEV (reference sequence). The CDR3 spans 14 residues. The CDR3 DNA sequence: TGTGCCAGCAGTCCCGGACAGATGAACACTGAAGCTTTCTTT. This sequence encodes CASSPGQMNTEAFF.

The V and J genes are TRBV5-1 and TRBJ2-1, with a weak D call TRBD1 (6 bases). This CDR3 has 13 amino acids. Trimming took 0 bases from V and 12 from J, leaving 13 bases between them. Germline CDR1 and CDR2: SGHRS and YFSETQ. CDR3 bases: TGCGCCAGCAGCTTGGGGACAGCGTTCCTGCAGTTCTTC. Translation: CASSLGTAFLQFF.

CDR3 amino acids: CASSRPGLASDTQYF. For the CDR3, the DNA is TGTGCCAGCAGCCGGCCGGGACTAGCTTCAGATACGCAGTATTTT. The chain links TRBV7-2 to TRBJ2-3; 9 bases align to TRBD2. Germline V gene data show CDR1 as SGHTA and CDR2 as FQGNSA. Trimming at V came to 5 bases and at J to 4 bases, leaving 7 bases not matched to a gene. CDR3 length: 15 residues.

V is TRBV30 and J is TRBJ2-1; weak D call: TRBD2 (5 bases). The CDR3 totals 14 residues. V was shortened by 3 bases and J by 6 bases, with 15 bases between the two germline ends. Per the germline V gene, CDR1 is GTSNPN and CDR2 is SVGIG (reference sequence). This CDR3 is CAWSLILGSNEQFF. CDR3 sequence (DNA): TGTGCCTGGAGCTTAATACTAGGGAGCAATGAGCAGTTCTTC.

This clone was seen a single time. The V call is TRBV4-2, the J call TRBJ2-1; 12 bases map to TRBD2. Losses at the gene ends were 0 bases for V and 8 bases for J; bases not matched to a gene: 5. The CDR3 contains 16 residues. Germline V gives CDR1 LGHNA, CDR2 YNFKEQ. The CDR3 reads CASSQDETSGRDEQFF. CDR3 in DNA: TGTGCCAGCAGCCAAGATGAGACTAGCGGGAGAGATGAGCAGTTCTTC.

This clone was recorded once. The CDR3 nucleotides are TGTGCCAGCAGCTTTAGGGACAGGGGGCTGGAGACCCAGTACTTC. Protein product: CASSFRDRGLETQYF. This chain uses TRBV7-9 with TRBJ2-5; 12 nucleotides line up with TRBD1. Germline trimming cut 3 bases from V and 5 bases from J; bases unmatched to any gene: 4. The CDR3 contains 15 residues. From germline, CDR1 is SEHNR and CDR2 FQNEAQ (reference sequence).

In this sample, this clone turned up once. This chain connects TRBV11-3 to TRBJ2-5, with D hard to call. The J call is doubtful: the DNA matches TRBJ2-7 better. Germline V gene lookup returns CDR1 SGHNT and CDR2 YENEEA. This CDR3 is built from 15 residues. In DNA, the CDR3 is TGTGCCAGCAGCTTAGGCCCTTCCCGCTCCTACGAGCAGTACTTC. Translation: CASSLGPSRSYEQYF.

The V call is TRBV11-2, the J call TRBJ2-2; 10 nucleotides align to TRBD2. CDR3 length equals 16 residues. Losses at the gene ends were 0 bases for V and 3 bases for J; bases not matched to a gene: 1. The germline V gene encodes CDR1 SGHAT and CDR2 FQNNGV. The CDR3 DNA is TGTGCCAGCAGCTTAGAAACTAGCGGGGACACCGGGGAGCTGTTTTTT. Protein: CASSLETSGDTGELFF. Using reference TRBV11-2 and TRBJ2-2 for the parts outside the CDR3, the full variable domain is EAGVAQSPRYKIIEKRQSVAFWCNPISGHATLYWYQQILGQGPKLLIQFQNNGVVDDSQLPKDRFSAERLKGVDSTLKIQPAKLEDSAVYLCASSLETSGDTGELFFGEGSRLTVL.

This chain joins TRBV5-1 and TRBJ2-5; the D is unclear. The germline CDR1 and CDR2 sequences are SGHRS and YFSETQ. V was trimmed by 2 bases and J by 5 bases, leaving 19 bases between them. The CDR3 totals 16 residues. CDR3 in DNA: TGCGCCAGCAGCTTAGAGCGACTGACCTCCTGGGAGACCCAGTACTTC. Its protein product is CASSLERLTSWETQYF.

A few counts support this clone. V gene TRBV4-2 combines with J gene TRBJ1-6, with D maybe TRBD1 (5 bases). CDR3 size: 15 residues. Germline CDR1 and CDR2: LGHNA and YNFKEQ. V was clipped by 3 bases and J by 7 bases, with 13 bases between them. This CDR3 is CASSQEWDSNSPLHF. The CDR3 DNA sequence: TGTGCCAGCAGCCAGGAGTGGGACTCCAATTCACCCCTCCACTTT.

The chain carries TRBV29-1 and TRBJ1-1; TRBD1 might be the D (5 bases). The CDR3 contains 11 residues. V lost 7 bases, J lost 0 bases, and 6 bases lay in between. Germline V gene lookup returns CDR1 SQVTM and CDR2 ANQGSEA. The DNA of the CDR3 is TGCAGCGCGGGGGTGAACACTGAAGCTTTCTTT. This codes for CSAGVNTEAFF.

The rearrangement uses TRBV18 and TRBJ1-5; 7 bases fit TRBD1. CDR3 size: 14 residues. CDR1 is KGHSH and CDR2 is LQKENI in the germline V gene. The V and J ends lost 8 bases and 4 bases, in that order; junction bases with no gene match: 8. CDR3 loop: CASPKGTVNQPQHF. The DNA of the CDR3 is TGTGCCAGCCCCAAGGGGACAGTAAATCAGCCCCAGCATTTT.

The V gene is TRBV4-2, the J gene TRBJ2-1; possibly TRBD2 for D (6 bases). The V end lost 0 bases, the J end lost 7 bases, and 13 bases lay between the germline ends. CDR1 LGHNA and CDR2 YNFKEQ come from the germline V gene. The length of the CDR3 is 15 residues. The DNA for the CDR3 is TGTGCCAGCAGCCAAGAAGGGAAGGCGGGGAATGAGCAGTTCTTC. Its translation: CASSQEGKAGNEQFF.

CDR3 coding DNA: TGCGCCAGCAGCTCTAGCGGGGGGGCAATCACCGGGGAGCTGTTTTTT. It yields the protein CASSSSGGAITGELFF. V is TRBV5-1 and J is TRBJ2-2; 12 bases fit TRBD2. Unmatched junction bases numbered 4, after V lost 3 bases and J lost 4 bases. CDR1 is SGHRS, CDR2 YFSETQ, per germline. The CDR3 length is 16 residues.

V gene TRBV5-1 combines with J gene TRBJ2-5, with D unclear. The V and J ends lost 0 bases and 2 bases respectively, with 5 bases between them. This CDR3 region has 13 residues. Per the germline V gene, CDR1 is SGHRS and CDR2 is YFSETQ. CDR3 protein: CASSLDYQETQYF. As DNA, the CDR3 is TGCGCCAGCAGCTTGGACTATCAAGAGACCCAGTACTTC.

The V gene is TRBV5-1, the J gene TRBJ2-5, with 9 bases matching TRBD2. The CDR3 runs 16 residues. The V segment lost 4 bases and the J segment 5 bases; nucleotides outside the gene matches: 12. CDR1 and CDR2 (germline): SGHRS, YFSETQ. The CDR3 nucleotides are TGCGCCAGCAGCGTTTCCTTAGCGGGGGATCGGGAGACCCAGTACTTC. Protein: CASSVSLAGDRETQYF.

V and J are TRBV19 and TRBJ2-2; D is perhaps TRBD1 (6 bases). V lost 11 bases and J 3 bases, leaving 19 bases between the germline ends. The CDR3 covers 15 residues. Germline CDR1 reads LNHDA; CDR2 reads SQIVND (reference sequence). The DNA for the CDR3 is TGTGCCGTAGGGAAGACAGGATCAGACACCGGGGAGCTGTTTTTT. Residues: CAVGKTGSDTGELFF.

V and J are TRBV5-1 and TRBJ2-1; the D is unclear. V lost 4 bases and J 0 bases, leaving 5 bases between the germline ends. This CDR3 is 13 amino acids long. Germline CDR1 is SGHRS and CDR2 is YFSETQ. The DNA for the CDR3 is TGCGCCAGCAGCACAAACTCCTACAATGAGCAGTTCTTC. Its translation is CASSTNSYNEQFF.

The chain links TRBV5-1 to TRBJ2-7, with TRBD1 matching 9 bases. After removal of 3 bases from V and 1 base from J, the junction contained 8 bases not matched to a gene. The CDR3 spans 16 residues. The germline V gene encodes CDR1 SGHRS and CDR2 YFSETQ. The CDR3 region is CASSSGWDRVSYEQYF. As DNA, the CDR3 is TGCGCCAGCAGCTCCGGATGGGACAGGGTATCCTACGAGCAGTACTTC. Variable domain in full (rest from reference TRBV5-1 and TRBJ2-7): KAGVTQTPRYLIKTRGQQVTLSCSPISGHRSVSWYQQTPGQGLQFLFEYFSETQRNKGNFPGRFSGRQFSNSRSEMNVSTLELGDSALYLCASSSGWDRVSYEQYFGPGTRLTVT.

V gene TRBV5-1 combines with J gene TRBJ1-2, with TRBD1 identical over 9 bases. J gave up 7 bases and V 2 bases, and 6 bases lay outside the gene matches. The CDR3 is 14 residues long. Germline V CDR1 and CDR2: SGHRS, YFSETQ. CDR3 sequence (DNA): TGCGCCAGCAGCTTATTACAGGGGGCGGGTGGCTACACCTTC. It translates to CASSLLQGAGGYTF.

This sequence joins TRBV7-9 and TRBJ2-1, with D perhaps TRBD1 (6 bases). V lost 5 bases and J lost 7, with 18 bases in between. CDR1 and CDR2 from the germline V gene are SEHNR and FQNEAQ (reference sequence). CDR3 length: 15 amino acids. The CDR3 spells CASSATGLSGNEQFF. The CDR3 DNA sequence: TGTGCCAGCAGCGCTACAGGGTTATCGGGAAATGAGCAGTTCTTC.

The rearrangement links TRBV7-2 to TRBJ1-1; perhaps TRBD1 as D (6 bases). Germline CDR1 reads SGHTA; CDR2 reads FQGNSA. Trimming shortened V by 5 bases and J by 0 bases, and 13 bases separated the two germline ends. This CDR3 contains 15 residues. This CDR3 is CASSHRAGMNTEAFF. The CDR3 nucleotides are TGTGCCAGCAGCCACAGGGCAGGGATGAACACTGAAGCTTTCTTT.

V gene TRBV11-2 combines with J gene TRBJ2-3; D possibly corresponds to TRBD2 (5 bases). Germline V gene data show CDR1 as SGHAT and CDR2 as FQNNGV. The CDR3 has 16 amino acids. With 3 bases removed from V and 0 bases from J, the gap between germline ends came to 13 bases. The CDR3 sequence is CASSFAAGSSTDTQYF. The CDR3 DNA is TGTGCCAGCAGCTTTGCCGCGGGCTCTAGCACAGATACGCAGTATTTT.

J is TRBJ1-1 and V is TRBV5-5; TRBD1 might be the D (6 bases). Trimming removed 5 bases from V and 0 bases from J, with 11 bases in between. The V gene's germline CDR1 is SGHKS and CDR2 YYEKEE (reference sequence). The CDR3 loop spans 14 amino acids. CDR3 region: CASRHRVMNTEAFF. In nucleotides, the CDR3 is TGTGCCAGCAGGCACAGGGTTATGAACACTGAAGCTTTCTTT.

This chain uses TRBV15 with TRBJ2-6; D call uncertain. Germline CDR1 reads LNHNV; CDR2 reads YYDKDF (reference sequence). The CDR3 has 17 amino acids. V was shortened by 0 bases and J by 1 base, with 10 bases between the two germline ends. This CDR3 is CATSRDPGFSGANVLTF. The CDR3 DNA sequence: TGTGCCACCAGCAGAGACCCCGGGTTTTCTGGGGCCAACGTCCTGACTTTC.

The chain links TRBV7-9 to TRBJ2-1; D gene uncertain. CDR3 length: 13 amino acids. The V gene lost 8 bases and the J gene lost 9 bases, with 17 bases spanning the gap. The germline CDR1 and CDR2 sequences are SEHNR and FQNEAQ (reference sequence). CDR3 sequence reads: CASGRREVLEQFF. DNA for the CDR3: TGTGCCAGCGGTCGTCGCGAAGTCCTTGAGCAGTTCTTC.